This T cell receptor (beta chain) originates from a study of cytomegalovirus exposure and HLA in healthy donors. The wider study: The 95 to 150 validation repertoires used the same platform as the roughly 620 first-cohort repertoires, a later analysis reported. Overall study findings and caveats: Associated with cytomegalovirus, according to the listing, were some 150 TCR beta chains. In vitro checks showed that a few CMV-associated chains really do target CMV antigens.

On this clone itself: Its antigen remains unknown.

Trimming took 6 bases from V and 8 from J, leaving 15 bases between them. Germline V gene sequence: CDR1 SGHRS, CDR2 YFSETQ. The CDR3 has 12 residues. Some clones are missing from TCRdb's copy, which holds only in-frame ones; the method was immunoSEQ multiplex PCR. The table has 150,000 to 200,000 clones, 86% seen once. The donors were part of the validation cohort, which consisted of roughly 110 subjects and was separate from the first cohort of 666 subjects. The gene calls are TRBV5-1 and TRBJ2-7, with a possible D match to TRBD2 (6 bases). The sample was PBMCs. This TCR came from a woman between 18 and 29 years old in good health and CMV-seronegative. The CDR3: CASKDRDWKQYF. The CDR3, as DNA: TGCGCCAGCAAAGACCGGGACTGGAAGCAGTACTTC.